This TCR beta chain is drawn from a study of T cells in Graves' hyperthyroidism and ophthalmopathy. Overall study findings and caveats: Blood also showed most of the thyroid clonotypes that were expanded above 0.001.

CDR3 length equals 14 residues. Per the germline V gene, CDR1 is ENHRY and CDR2 is SYGVKD. Germline trimming cut 5 bases from V and 2 bases from J; bases unmatched to any gene: 4. Exclusion of patients followed from uncontrolled infection, other autoimmune disease, pregnancy or lactation. This clonotype was observed at least ten times. The antigen is not known. TCR beta CDR3 regions were amplified from RNA transcripts. TCR CDR3 underwent first-round RT-PCR with the HTBI primer set. MiXCR, applied by TCRdb to the multiplex PCR reads, yields one record per CDR3 protein. The table lists about 570,000 distinct CDR3 sequences, around 46% of them singletons.

Input material: peripheral blood or thyroid tissue (not recorded which). This clonotype was obtained from an adult woman with Graves' disease, either hyperthyroidism or ophthalmopathy (not recorded which). The genes are TRBV10-3 and TRBJ2-7; 9 nucleotides line up with TRBD2. Written as DNA, the CDR3 is TGTGCCATCAGTACTTCTAGCGGGACCTACGAGCAGTACTTC. It encodes CAISTSSGTYEQYF.